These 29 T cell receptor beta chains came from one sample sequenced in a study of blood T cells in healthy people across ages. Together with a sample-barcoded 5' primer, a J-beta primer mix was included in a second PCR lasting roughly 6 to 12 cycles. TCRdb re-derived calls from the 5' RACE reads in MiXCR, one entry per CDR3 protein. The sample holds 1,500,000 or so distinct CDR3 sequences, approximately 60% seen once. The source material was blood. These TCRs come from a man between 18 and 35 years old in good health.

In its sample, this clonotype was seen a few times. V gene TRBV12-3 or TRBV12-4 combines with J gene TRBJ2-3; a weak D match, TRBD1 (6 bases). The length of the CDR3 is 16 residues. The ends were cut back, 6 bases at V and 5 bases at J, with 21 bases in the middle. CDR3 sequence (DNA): TGTGCCAGCAGGCCAACAGGGTGGGAAGAAAGAGATACGCAGTATTTT. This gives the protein CASRPTGWEERDTQYF.

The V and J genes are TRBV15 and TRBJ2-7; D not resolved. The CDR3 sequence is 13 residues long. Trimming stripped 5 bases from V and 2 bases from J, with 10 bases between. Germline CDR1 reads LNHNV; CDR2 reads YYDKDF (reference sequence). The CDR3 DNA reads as TGTGCCACCAGCGGCTTAATTACCTACGAGCAGTACTTC. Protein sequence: CATSGLITYEQYF.

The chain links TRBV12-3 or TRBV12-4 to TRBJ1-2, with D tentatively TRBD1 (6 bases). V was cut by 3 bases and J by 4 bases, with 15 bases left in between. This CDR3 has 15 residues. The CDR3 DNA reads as TGTGCCAGCAGTTTTAAGGGGGATGGGTCCTATGGCTACACCTTC. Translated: CASSFKGDGSYGYTF.

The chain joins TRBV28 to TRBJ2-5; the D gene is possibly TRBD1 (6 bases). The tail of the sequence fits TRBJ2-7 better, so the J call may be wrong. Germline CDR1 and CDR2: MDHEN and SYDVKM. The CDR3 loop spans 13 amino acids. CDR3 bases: TGTGCCAGCGCCCTCAGGGGTGGCTACGAGCAGTACTTC. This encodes CASALRGGYEQYF.

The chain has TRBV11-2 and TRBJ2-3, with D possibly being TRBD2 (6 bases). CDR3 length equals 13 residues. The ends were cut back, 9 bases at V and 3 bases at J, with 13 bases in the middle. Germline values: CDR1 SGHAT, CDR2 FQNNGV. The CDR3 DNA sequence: TGTGCCAGTCGGCGGGAATTGACAGATACGCAGTATTTT. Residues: CASRRELTDTQYF.

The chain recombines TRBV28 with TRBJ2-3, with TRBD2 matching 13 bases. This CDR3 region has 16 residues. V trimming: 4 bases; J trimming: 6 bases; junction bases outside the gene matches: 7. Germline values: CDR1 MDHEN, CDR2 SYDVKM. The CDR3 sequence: CASSSQTSGGMDTQYF. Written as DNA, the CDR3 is TGTGCCAGCAGTTCCCAGACTAGCGGGGGGATGGATACGCAGTATTTT. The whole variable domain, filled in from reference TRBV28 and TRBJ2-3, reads DVKVTQSSRYLVKRTGEKVFLECVQDMDHENMFWYRQDPGLGLRLIYFSYDVKMKEKGDIPEGYSVSREKKERFSLILESASTNQTSMYLCASSSQTSGGMDTQYFGPGTRLTVL.

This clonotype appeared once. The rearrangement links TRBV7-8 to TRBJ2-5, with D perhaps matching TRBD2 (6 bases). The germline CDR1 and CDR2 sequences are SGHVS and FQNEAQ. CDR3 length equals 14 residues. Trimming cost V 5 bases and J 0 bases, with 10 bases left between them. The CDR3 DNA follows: TGTGCCAGCAGCCGGAGGGTGTACCAAGAGACCCAGTACTTC. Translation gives CASSRRVYQETQYF.

The CDR3 DNA follows: TGTGCCACCCTGACAGGGAAATTGGGCTATGGCTACACCTTC. It translates to CATLTGKLGYGYTF. The V gene is TRBV6-5, the J gene TRBJ1-2, with 7 bases aligning to TRBD1. This CDR3 spans 14 amino acids. Germline CDR1 is MNHEY and CDR2 is SVGAGI. Trimming removed 10 bases from V and 4 bases from J; junction bases left unmatched: 12.

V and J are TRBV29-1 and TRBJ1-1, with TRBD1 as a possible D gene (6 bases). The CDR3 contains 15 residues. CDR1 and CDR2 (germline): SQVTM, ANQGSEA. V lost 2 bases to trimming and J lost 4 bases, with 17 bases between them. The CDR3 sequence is CSVETHRVFGTEAFF. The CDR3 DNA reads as TGCAGCGTTGAAACCCACAGGGTTTTTGGCACTGAAGCTTTCTTT.

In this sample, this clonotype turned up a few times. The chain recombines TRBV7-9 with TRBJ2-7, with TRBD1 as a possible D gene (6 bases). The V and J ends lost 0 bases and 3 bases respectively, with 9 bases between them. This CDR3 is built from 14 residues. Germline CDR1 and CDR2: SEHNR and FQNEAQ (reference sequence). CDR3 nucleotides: TGTGCCAGCAGCTTAGCGGCAGGGGACTACGAGCAGTACTTC. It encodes CASSLAAGDYEQYF.

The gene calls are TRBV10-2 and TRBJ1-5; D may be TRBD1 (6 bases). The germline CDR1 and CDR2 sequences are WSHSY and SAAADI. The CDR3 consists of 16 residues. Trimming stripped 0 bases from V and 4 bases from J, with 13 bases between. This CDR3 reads CASSESNPQGNQPQHF. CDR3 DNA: TGCGCCAGCAGTGAGTCGAACCCCCAGGGGAATCAGCCCCAGCATTTT.

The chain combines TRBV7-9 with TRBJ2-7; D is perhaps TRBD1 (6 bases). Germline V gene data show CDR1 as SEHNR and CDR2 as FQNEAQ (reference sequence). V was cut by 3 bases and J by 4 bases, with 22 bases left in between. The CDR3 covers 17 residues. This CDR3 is CASSLLGAHNQGYEQYF. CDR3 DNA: TGTGCCAGCAGCTTGTTGGGGGCCCACAATCAGGGATACGAGCAGTACTTC.

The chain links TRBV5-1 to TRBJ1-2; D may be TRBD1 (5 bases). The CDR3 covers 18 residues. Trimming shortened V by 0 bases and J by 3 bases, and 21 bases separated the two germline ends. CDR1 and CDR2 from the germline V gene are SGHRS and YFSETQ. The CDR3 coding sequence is TGCGCCAGCAGCTTGGCACAGAGAGGCGGGGTAGGGGACTATGGCTACACCTTC. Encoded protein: CASSLAQRGGVGDYGYTF.

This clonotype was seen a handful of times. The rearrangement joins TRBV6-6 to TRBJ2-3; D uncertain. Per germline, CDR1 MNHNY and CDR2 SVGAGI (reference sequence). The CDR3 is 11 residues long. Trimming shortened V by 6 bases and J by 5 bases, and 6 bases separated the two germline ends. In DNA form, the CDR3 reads TGTGCCAGCAGGTCCGGAGATACGCAGTATTTT. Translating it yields CASRSGDTQYF.

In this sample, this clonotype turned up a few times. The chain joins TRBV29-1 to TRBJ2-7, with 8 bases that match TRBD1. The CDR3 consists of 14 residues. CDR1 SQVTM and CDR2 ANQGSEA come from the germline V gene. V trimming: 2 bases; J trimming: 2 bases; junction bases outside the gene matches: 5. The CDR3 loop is CSVEPSGQAYEQYF. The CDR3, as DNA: TGCAGCGTTGAACCCTCGGGACAGGCCTACGAGCAGTACTTC.

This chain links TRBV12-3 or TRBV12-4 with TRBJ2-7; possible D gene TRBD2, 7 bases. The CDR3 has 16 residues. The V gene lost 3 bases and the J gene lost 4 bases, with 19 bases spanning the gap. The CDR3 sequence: CASSLGLRTRGYEQYF. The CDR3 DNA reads TGTGCCAGCAGTTTGGGTCTTAGGACTAGGGGGTACGAGCAGTACTTC.

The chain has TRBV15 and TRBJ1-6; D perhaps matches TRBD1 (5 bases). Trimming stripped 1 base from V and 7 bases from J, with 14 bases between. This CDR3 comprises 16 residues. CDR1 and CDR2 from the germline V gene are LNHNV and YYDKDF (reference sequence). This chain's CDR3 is CATSRVGFGTNSPLHF. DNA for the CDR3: TGTGCCACCAGCAGAGTAGGGTTTGGGACGAATTCACCCCTCCACTTT.

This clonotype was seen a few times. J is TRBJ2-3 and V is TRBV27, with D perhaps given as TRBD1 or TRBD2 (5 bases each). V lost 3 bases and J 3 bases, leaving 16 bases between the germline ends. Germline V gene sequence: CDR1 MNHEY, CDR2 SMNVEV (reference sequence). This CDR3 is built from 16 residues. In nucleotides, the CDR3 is TGTGCCAGCAGTTTCTGGCCTACTAGGGGAACAGATACGCAGTATTTT. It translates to CASSFWPTRGTDTQYF.

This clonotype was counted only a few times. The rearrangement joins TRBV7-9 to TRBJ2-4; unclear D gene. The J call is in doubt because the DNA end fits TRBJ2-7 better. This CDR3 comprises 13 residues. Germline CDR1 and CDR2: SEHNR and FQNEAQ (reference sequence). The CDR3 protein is CASRRIPEYEQYF. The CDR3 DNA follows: TGTGCCAGCAGGCGTATCCCTGAATACGAGCAGTACTTC.

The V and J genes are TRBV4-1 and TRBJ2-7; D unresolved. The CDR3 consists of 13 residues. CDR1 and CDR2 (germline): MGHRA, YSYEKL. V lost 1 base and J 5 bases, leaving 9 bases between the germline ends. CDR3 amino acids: CASSQGASNEQYF. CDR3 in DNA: TGCGCCAGCAGCCAAGGGGCTAGTAACGAGCAGTACTTC.

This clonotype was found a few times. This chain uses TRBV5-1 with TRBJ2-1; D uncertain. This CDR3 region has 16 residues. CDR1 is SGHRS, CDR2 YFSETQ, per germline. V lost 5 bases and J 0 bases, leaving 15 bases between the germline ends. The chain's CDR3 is CASSPTGVPSYNEQFF. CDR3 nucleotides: TGCGCCAGCAGTCCAACCGGAGTCCCCTCCTACAATGAGCAGTTCTTC.

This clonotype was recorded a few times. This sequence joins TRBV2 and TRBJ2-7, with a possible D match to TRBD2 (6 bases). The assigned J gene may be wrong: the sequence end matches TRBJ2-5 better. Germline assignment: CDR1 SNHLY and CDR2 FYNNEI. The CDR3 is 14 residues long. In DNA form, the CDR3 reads TGTGCCAGCAGTGGTGAGGGAGGTGAAGAGACCCAGTACTTC. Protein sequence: CASSGEGGEETQYF.

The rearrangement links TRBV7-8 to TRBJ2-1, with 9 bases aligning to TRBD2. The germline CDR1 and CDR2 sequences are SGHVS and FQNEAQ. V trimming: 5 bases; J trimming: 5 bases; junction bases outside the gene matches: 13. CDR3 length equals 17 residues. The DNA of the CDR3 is TGTGCCAGCAGCGTATTGGGTGATAGCGGGAGTGACAATGAGCAGTTCTTC. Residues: CASSVLGDSGSDNEQFF.

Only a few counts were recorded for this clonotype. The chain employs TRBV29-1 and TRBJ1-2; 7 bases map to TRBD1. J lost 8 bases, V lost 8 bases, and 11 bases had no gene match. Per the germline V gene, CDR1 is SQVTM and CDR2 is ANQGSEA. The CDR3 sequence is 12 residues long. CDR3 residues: CSTQEGARGYTF. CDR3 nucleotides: TGCAGCACCCAGGAGGGGGCAAGGGGCTACACCTTC.

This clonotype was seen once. In DNA form, the CDR3 reads TGTGCCACCAGTGGGGCAGACACCGGGGAGCTGTTTTTT. Its protein is CATSGADTGELFF. The V call is TRBV24-1, the J call TRBJ2-2; no clear D. V lost 5 bases, J lost 3 bases, and 6 bases lay in between. The germline gives CDR1 KGHDR, CDR2 SFDVKD. This CDR3 has 13 amino acids.

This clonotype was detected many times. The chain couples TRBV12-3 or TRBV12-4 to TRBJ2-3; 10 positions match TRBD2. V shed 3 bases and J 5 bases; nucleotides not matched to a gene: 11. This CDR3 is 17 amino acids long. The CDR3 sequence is CASSFISSTSGVDTQYF. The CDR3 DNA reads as TGTGCCAGCAGTTTTATTAGTAGTACTAGCGGGGTAGATACGCAGTATTTT.

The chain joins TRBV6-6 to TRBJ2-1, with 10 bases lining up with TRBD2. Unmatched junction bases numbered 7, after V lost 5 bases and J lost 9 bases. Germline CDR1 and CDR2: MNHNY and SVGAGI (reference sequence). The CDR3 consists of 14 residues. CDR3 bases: TGTGCCAGCAGTAGCGGGGGGGCCTCTTTTGAGCAGTTCTTC. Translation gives CASSSGGASFEQFF.

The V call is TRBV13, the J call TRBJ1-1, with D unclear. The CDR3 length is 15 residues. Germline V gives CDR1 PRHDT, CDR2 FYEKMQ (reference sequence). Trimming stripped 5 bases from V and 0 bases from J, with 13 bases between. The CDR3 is CASSTSVRMNTEAFF. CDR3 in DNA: TGTGCCAGCAGCACCTCGGTAAGGATGAACACTGAAGCTTTCTTT.

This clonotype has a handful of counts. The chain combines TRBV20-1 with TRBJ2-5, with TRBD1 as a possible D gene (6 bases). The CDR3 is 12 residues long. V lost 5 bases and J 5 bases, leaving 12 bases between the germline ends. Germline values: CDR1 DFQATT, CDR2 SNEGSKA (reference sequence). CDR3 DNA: TGCAGTGCTCCAGGGGTGGGTGAGACCCAGTACTTC. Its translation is CSAPGVGETQYF.